A single sample is the source of the 20 T cell receptor beta chains below, sequenced in a study of metastatic and nonmetastatic thyroid tumors. TCRdb re-called clones via MiXCR from the PCR reads. The table lists some 27,000 clones, around 3.5% of them singletons. Thyroid surgery was preceded by no treatment in any patient. The specimen was blood. Receptors were obtained from a male donor with papillary thyroid cancer or a benign thyroid nodule (not recorded which). Some clones in this sample may be carry-over from other donors' samples.

This clone is labeled medium-sized. The chain combines TRBV6-1 with TRBJ1-2; D ambiguous. Per germline, CDR1 MNHNS and CDR2 SASEGT. The CDR3 loop spans 14 amino acids. The V end lost 5 bases, the J end lost 8 bases, and 18 bases lay between the germline ends. The CDR3 here is CASSSPGRFWGYTF. The CDR3 DNA reads as TGTGCCAGCAGTTCTCCGGGAAGGTTTTGGGGCTACACCTTC.

The chain joins TRBV19 to TRBJ2-1, with 8 bases that match TRBD1. The CDR3 length is 16 residues. Per the germline V gene, CDR1 is LNHDA and CDR2 is SQIVND (reference sequence). J lost 0 bases, V lost 4 bases, and 5 bases had no gene match. This CDR3 reads CASSTGDRSSYNEQFF. CDR3 in DNA: TGTGCCAGTAGTACCGGGGACAGGAGCTCCTACAATGAGCAGTTCTTC.

This clone ranks as medium-sized (0.01 to 0.1%). J is TRBJ1-1 and V is TRBV6-1; D uncertain. Per germline, CDR1 MNHNS and CDR2 SASEGT. Trimming took 4 bases from V and 4 from J, leaving 13 bases between them. CDR3 length: 14 residues. CDR3 residues: CASSVMGEGTEAFF. In DNA form, the CDR3 reads TGTGCCAGCAGTGTGATGGGTGAGGGCACTGAAGCTTTCTTT.

Many counts were recorded for this clone. V is TRBV20-1 and J is TRBJ2-7; 13 nucleotides match TRBD2. The V gene end was trimmed by 5 bases and the J gene end by 4 bases; junction bases not matched to a gene: 11. Germline V gene lookup returns CDR1 DFQATT and CDR2 SNEGSKA (reference sequence). CDR3 length: 16 residues. The CDR3 reads CSAPAMTSGRFYEQYF. CDR3 DNA sequence: TGCAGTGCTCCAGCCATGACTAGCGGGAGGTTTTACGAGCAGTACTTC.

V is TRBV28 and J is TRBJ2-1; D assignment may be TRBD1 or TRBD2 (5 bases each). The V end was cut by 5 bases, the J end by 7 bases, with 12 bases between. The length of the CDR3 is 13 residues. Germline-derived CDR1 and CDR2 are MDHEN and SYDVKM. The CDR3 bases are TGTGCCAGCAGTCGGGGCGGTAGAAATGAGCAGTTCTTC. It translates to CASSRGGRNEQFF.

This chain uses TRBV30 with TRBJ2-6; 7 positions match TRBD1. After removal of 1 base from V and 0 bases from J, the junction contained 9 bases not matched to a gene. The CDR3 has 18 amino acids. Germline assignment: CDR1 GTSNPN and CDR2 SVGIG (reference sequence). CDR3 in DNA: TGTGCCTGGAGTGGATTACAGGGGTCCCCCTCTGGGGCCAACGTCCTGACTTTC. The encoded protein is CAWSGLQGSPSGANVLTF.

This CDR3 is CASRLPGTGVRGTQYF. The DNA of the CDR3 is TGCGCCAGCAGATTACCTGGGACAGGGGTTCGGGGTACGCAGTATTTT. The genes are TRBV5-1 and TRBJ2-3; 10 nucleotides line up with TRBD1. The CDR3 is 16 amino acids. V trimming: 5 bases; J trimming: 8 bases; junction bases outside the gene matches: 14. From germline, CDR1 is SGHRS and CDR2 YFSETQ.

To note about this clone: The junction shows a germline mismatch at one end, possibly a read error. The chain employs TRBV6-2 or TRBV6-3 and TRBJ2-2; TRBD2 matches 8 bases. The CDR3 runs to 17 residues. From germline, CDR1 is MNHEY and CDR2 SVGEGT. DNA for the CDR3: TGTGCCAGCAGTGACTCGCCGGGGGGGCCGAACACCGGGGAGCTGTTTTTT. Translating gives CASSDSPGGPNTGELFF.

The genes are TRBV7-2 and TRBJ1-2, with no clear D. Trimming took off 1 base at V and 1 base at J, with 7 bases between the two ends. CDR1 and CDR2 (germline): SGHTA, FQGNSA. This CDR3 is built from 14 residues. This CDR3 reads CASSLVGVNYGYTF. CDR3 in DNA: TGTGCCAGCAGCTTAGTTGGGGTTAACTATGGCTACACCTTC.

This clone occurred many times. The chain couples TRBV20-1 to TRBJ2-1; tentative D call: TRBD2 (5 bases). Trimming took 5 bases from V and 3 from J, leaving 8 bases between them. This CDR3 has 12 residues. The germline V gene encodes CDR1 DFQATT and CDR2 SNEGSKA (reference sequence). This CDR3 is CSALGLYNEQFF. For the CDR3, the DNA is TGCAGTGCTCTCGGACTCTACAATGAGCAGTTCTTC.

This clone is termed medium-sized. An end of the junction does not agree with germline; a read error may underlie this. The rearrangement links TRBV28 to TRBJ1-2; D uncertain. Germline V gives CDR1 MDHEN, CDR2 SYDVKM. The CDR3 spans 14 residues. CDR3 DNA sequence: TGTGCCAGCAGTACCCCCTCCGGGGAAGTCCGGTCGCTCTTC. This gives the protein CASSTPSGEVRSLF.

Relative to its sample, this clone is large. The chain employs TRBV6-1 and TRBJ2-2; D is ambiguous. Germline loops: CDR1 MNHNS, CDR2 SASEGT. The CDR3 spans 13 residues. V dropped 0 bases and J dropped 2 bases, with 1 base sitting between them. CDR3 residues: CASSEANTGELFF. For the CDR3, the DNA is TGTGCCAGCAGTGAAGCAAACACCGGGGAGCTGTTTTTT.

The gene calls are TRBV6-2 or TRBV6-3 and TRBJ2-7; 9 bases align to TRBD1. After removal of 4 bases from V and 3 bases from J, the junction contained 7 bases not matched to a gene. The CDR3 sequence is 15 residues long. The germline CDR1 and CDR2 sequences are MNHEY and SVGEGT. The CDR3 protein is CASSWGTGSIYEQYF. The CDR3 nucleotides are TGTGCCAGCAGTTGGGGGACAGGGAGCATCTACGAGCAGTACTTC.

The table lists this clone with a few counts. This chain links TRBV19 with TRBJ2-7; the D gene is possibly TRBD1 (5 bases). Germline V gene data show CDR1 as LNHDA and CDR2 as SQIVND (reference sequence). V was cut by 1 base and J by 2 bases, with 12 bases left in between. There are 15 residues in the CDR3. This CDR3 reads CASSIAGQGPYEQYF. The CDR3 nucleotides read TGTGCCAGTAGTATAGCTGGCCAGGGCCCCTACGAGCAGTACTTC.

Judged by abundance, this clone is medium-sized (0.01 to 0.1%). The chain couples TRBV28 to TRBJ1-3; D call uncertain. The CDR3 loop spans 14 amino acids. V shed 3 bases and J shed 7 bases, with 13 bases lying between them. Germline V gene lookup returns CDR1 MDHEN and CDR2 SYDVKM. The CDR3 is CASSFPGRENTIYF. As DNA, the CDR3 is TGTGCCAGCAGTTTTCCCGGGCGCGAGAACACCATATATTTT.

The gene calls are TRBV24-1 and TRBJ2-2; TRBD1 agrees at 8 bases. Germline V lookup: CDR1 KGHDR, CDR2 SFDVKD. V gave up 4 bases and J gave up 1 base; unmatched junction bases: 4. The CDR3 is made up of 16 amino acids. CDR3 sequence reads: CATSETGAGNTGELFF. In DNA, the CDR3 is TGTGCCACCAGTGAGACAGGGGCTGGGAACACCGGGGAGCTGTTTTTT.

The V call is TRBV11-2, the J call TRBJ1-2; 10 bases fit TRBD1. Germline trimming cut 6 bases from V and 7 bases from J; bases unmatched to any gene: 14. Germline CDR1 SGHAT, CDR2 FQNNGV. CDR3 length: 16 residues. In DNA form, the CDR3 reads TGTGCCAGCAGTTATAACACCGGGACAGGGGACTCTGGCTACACCTTC. Amino acids: CASSYNTGTGDSGYTF.

The chain is built from TRBV20-1 and TRBJ2-7; 7 nucleotides line up with TRBD2. The ends lost 4 bases at V and 2 bases at J; junction bases unmatched: 11. Germline V lookup: CDR1 DFQATT, CDR2 SNEGSKA (reference sequence). The length of the CDR3 is 15 residues. Here the CDR3 DNA reads TGCAGTGCTACAAAGCCGGGACTACCGCCCTACGAGCAGTACTTC. As protein: CSATKPGLPPYEQYF.

This clone occurred many times. This chain connects TRBV3-1 to TRBJ2-3, with TRBD2 identical over 14 bases. J gave up 6 bases and V 4 bases, and 3 bases lay outside the gene matches. The CDR3 sequence is 15 residues long. Per germline, CDR1 LGHDT and CDR2 YNNKEL (reference sequence). DNA for the CDR3: TGTGCCAGCAGCCCGGGACTAGCGGGAGTTGATACGCAGTATTTT. The encoded protein is CASSPGLAGVDTQYF.

This clone was detected many times. The J gene is TRBJ2-2, the V gene TRBV24-1; D is possibly TRBD2 (6 bases). CDR3 length: 15 residues. V gave up 1 base and J gave up 5 bases, with 10 bases separating them. Germline CDR1 is KGHDR and CDR2 is SFDVKD. CDR3 in amino acids: CATSDLNRETGELFF. The CDR3 nucleotides are TGTGCCACCAGTGATTTAAATCGGGAGACCGGGGAGCTGTTTTTT.